This T cell receptor (beta chain) was sequenced in a study of molecular identifiers for immune sequencing clone quantification. For the study at large: Replicate RNA came from roughly 18,000 or 92,000 naive CD8 cells and was split five ways, and four parts were sequenced.

This clonotype was picked up many times. The target antigen is unknown. Germline CDR1 and CDR2: MNHNY and SVGAGI (reference sequence). CDR3 length equals 12 residues. The junction had 4 bases not matched to a gene; V was cut back by 8 bases and J by 5 bases. TCRdb itself ran the PCR reads through MiXCR, one entry per CDR3 protein. This table holds about 40,000 distinct CDR3 sequences, less than 20% found once. Overall study findings and caveats: Among effectors, clones above 20 RNA copies held over 97% of molecules; among naive cells, under 1%. Highly expanded clone sizes could end up underestimated if a barcode were shared by identical TCR molecules.

Naive CD8 T cells, phenotype CD8+CD4-CCR7+CD45RA+, were sorted. The specimen sequenced was naive CD8+ T cells from blood, with Jurkat cell RNA spiked in. The subset was: FACS-sorted CD8+CD4-CCR7+CD45RA+ naive T cells. This clonotype originated in a human donor in good health. Some libraries in this study had Jurkat cell RNA spiked in. This chain connects TRBV6-6 to TRBJ2-5; 8 bases map to TRBD2. CDR3 bases: TGTGCCAGCGTCGGGGGGGCGGAGACCCAGTACTTC. As protein: CASVGGAETQYF.